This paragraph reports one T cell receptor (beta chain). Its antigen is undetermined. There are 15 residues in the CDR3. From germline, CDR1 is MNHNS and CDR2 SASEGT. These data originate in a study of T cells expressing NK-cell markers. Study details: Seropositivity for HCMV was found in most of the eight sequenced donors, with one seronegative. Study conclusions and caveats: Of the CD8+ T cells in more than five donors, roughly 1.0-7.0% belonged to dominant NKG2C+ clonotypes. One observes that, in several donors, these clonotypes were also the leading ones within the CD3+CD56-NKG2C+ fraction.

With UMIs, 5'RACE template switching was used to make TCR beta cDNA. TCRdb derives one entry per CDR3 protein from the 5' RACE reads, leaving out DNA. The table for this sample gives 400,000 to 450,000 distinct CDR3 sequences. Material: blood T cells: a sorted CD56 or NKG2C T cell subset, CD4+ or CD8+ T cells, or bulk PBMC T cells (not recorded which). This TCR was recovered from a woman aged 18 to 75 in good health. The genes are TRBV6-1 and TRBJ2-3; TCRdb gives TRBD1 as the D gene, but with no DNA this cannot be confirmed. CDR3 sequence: CASSTTGGRTDTQYF.